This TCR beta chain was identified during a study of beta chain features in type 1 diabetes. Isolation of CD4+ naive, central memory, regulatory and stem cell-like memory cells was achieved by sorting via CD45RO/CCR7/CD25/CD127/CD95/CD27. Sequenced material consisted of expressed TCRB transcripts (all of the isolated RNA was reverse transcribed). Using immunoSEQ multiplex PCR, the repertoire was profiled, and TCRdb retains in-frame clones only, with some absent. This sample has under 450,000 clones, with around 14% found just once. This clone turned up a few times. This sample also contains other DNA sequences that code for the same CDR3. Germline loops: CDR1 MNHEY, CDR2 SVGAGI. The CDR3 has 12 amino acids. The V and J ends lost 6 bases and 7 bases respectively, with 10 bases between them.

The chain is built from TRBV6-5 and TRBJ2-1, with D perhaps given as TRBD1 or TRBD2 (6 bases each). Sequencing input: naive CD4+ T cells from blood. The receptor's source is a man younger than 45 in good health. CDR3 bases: TGTGCCAGCAGCCGAGGGGGGAATGAGCAGTTCTTC. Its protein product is CASSRGGNEQFF.